What follows are 23 T cell receptor beta chains derived from one specimen sequenced in a study of T-cell reconstitution after alpha-beta-depleted transplantation in children. As it was prepared, the TCRbeta library received unique molecular identifiers. TCRdb independently ran MiXCR on the PCR reads; one entry per CDR3 protein. Counted here are around 450,000 distinct CDR3 sequences, approximately 42% occurring once; the ten biggest clones make up around a quarter. The input for sequencing was PBMCs, taken before TCRalphabeta/CD19-depleted stem cell transplant. The source of these receptors is a girl aged 2 to 10 with aplastic anemia, due to receive a stem cell transplant.

The rearrangement links TRBV11-2 to TRBJ2-6; D is ambiguous. This CDR3 has 16 residues. Germline-derived CDR1 and CDR2 are SGHAT and FQNNGV. Between the trimmed V and J ends, which lost 3 bases and 0 bases, there was a span of 9 bases. The CDR3 region has the DNA TGTGCCAGCAGCTTGCAGGACGGCTCTGGGGCCAACGTCCTGACTTTC. It codes for CASSLQDGSGANVLTF.

This clonotype was seen more than once but under ten times. The chain employs TRBV28 and TRBJ2-7; 7 nucleotides line up with TRBD1. This CDR3 has 14 residues. The germline CDR1 and CDR2 sequences are MDHEN and SYDVKM. Trimming cost V 1 base and J 7 bases; bases outside gene matches: 7. CDR3 DNA: TGTGCCAGCAGTTTATACCGGGGACAGTCGGAGCAGTACTTC. Its protein is CASSLYRGQSEQYF.

This chain uses TRBV30 with TRBJ2-1; no firm D call. Trimming shortened V by 2 bases and J by 5 bases, and 10 bases separated the two germline ends. The CDR3 is 13 residues long. Per the germline V gene, CDR1 is GTSNPN and CDR2 is SVGIG (reference sequence). The CDR3 is CAWSRTSNNEQFF. CDR3 DNA: TGTGCCTGGAGTAGGACGAGTAACAATGAGCAGTTCTTC.

In its sample, this clonotype was seen a few times. The CDR3 DNA is TGTGCCAGCAGCCAAAGCTGGTCAGCGGGAGGAGTCAATGAGCAGTTCTTC. It is translated as CASSQSWSAGGVNEQFF. This chain connects TRBV3-1 to TRBJ2-1, with 9 positions matching TRBD2. The CDR3 is 17 amino acids. Germline V lookup: CDR1 LGHDT, CDR2 YNNKEL (reference sequence). Trimming removed 2 bases from V and 6 bases from J; junction bases left unmatched: 11.

Ten or more counts support this clonotype. The gene calls are TRBV5-1 and TRBJ2-1; TRBD1 agrees at 9 bases. Trimming at V came to 4 bases and at J to 4 bases, leaving 6 bases not matched to a gene. The CDR3 totals 15 residues. Germline CDR1 and CDR2: SGHRS and YFSETQ. CDR3 sequence: CASSVGTGSYNEQFF. The CDR3 DNA sequence: TGCGCCAGCAGCGTCGGGACAGGGTCTTACAATGAGCAGTTCTTC.

This sequence joins TRBV7-2 and TRBJ1-2; D is undetermined. Between the trimmed V and J ends, which lost 5 bases and 4 bases, there was a span of 11 bases. The CDR3 is made up of 13 amino acids. Germline values: CDR1 SGHTA, CDR2 FQGNSA. CDR3 loop: CASSPSMGYGYTF. The DNA of the CDR3 is TGTGCCAGCAGCCCCTCCATGGGCTATGGCTACACCTTC.

The chain links TRBV29-1 to TRBJ2-3; D unclear. Germline V gives CDR1 SQVTM, CDR2 ANQGSEA. CDR3 length: 12 residues. V lost 1 base to trimming and J lost 2 bases, with 4 bases between them. The CDR3 loop reads CSVEGYTDTQYF. CDR3 nucleotide sequence: TGCAGCGTTGAAGGCTACACAGATACGCAGTATTTT.

This chain joins TRBV11-1 and TRBJ2-1; no firm D call. The germline V gene has CDR1 SGHAT and CDR2 FQDESV (reference sequence). This CDR3 is built from 19 residues. Trimming removed 4 bases at V and 0 bases at J, with 22 bases between. The CDR3: CASSSRPDSLRTSYNEQFF. The CDR3 DNA reads as TGTGCCAGCAGCTCAAGACCTGATTCCCTGCGGACCTCCTACAATGAGCAGTTCTTC.

This sequence joins TRBV5-1 and TRBJ1-6, with D possibly TRBD1 on 5 matching bases. Trimming took off 4 bases at V and 11 bases at J, with 25 bases between the two ends. Germline assignment: CDR1 SGHRS and CDR2 YFSETQ. The CDR3 is 17 residues long. The CDR3 DNA follows: TGCGCCAGCAGCCGAGGAGGTCAGGGTCCGAAAGATACACCCCTCCACTTT. This translates into CASSRGGQGPKDTPLHF.

V gene TRBV10-1 combines with J gene TRBJ2-1; no reliable D call. This CDR3 is 13 amino acids long. The V gene's germline CDR1 is WNHNN and CDR2 SYGVQD (reference sequence). With 4 bases removed from V and 7 bases from J, the gap between germline ends came to 11 bases. The CDR3 loop reads CASSAHALNEQFF. The CDR3 DNA reads TGCGCCAGCAGTGCCCACGCCCTGAATGAGCAGTTCTTC.

This clonotype was counted ten times or more. The rearrangement uses TRBV12-3 or TRBV12-4 and TRBJ2-7; unclear D gene. With 6 bases removed from V and 3 bases from J, the gap between germline ends came to 9 bases. The CDR3 is made up of 12 amino acids. The CDR3 bases are TGTGCCAGCAGCCTGGGGATCTACGAGCAGTACTTC. Its translation is CASSLGIYEQYF.

This clonotype came up many times. The gene calls are TRBV29-1 and TRBJ2-2; 10 nucleotides match TRBD1. This CDR3 comprises 15 residues. CDR1 and CDR2 (germline): SQVTM, ANQGSEA. V lost 4 bases, J lost 6 bases, and 8 bases stayed unmatched. CDR3 nucleotide sequence: TGCAGCGTTGGCCCTGGGACAGGGGTAGCCGGGGAGCTGTTTTTT. This sequence encodes CSVGPGTGVAGELFF.

The CDR3 bases are TGCAGTGCTAGCTGGCTAGCGGGGTCGGTAGATACGCAGTATTTT. This translates into CSASWLAGSVDTQYF. The chain combines TRBV20-1 with TRBJ2-3, with TRBD2 identical over 9 bases. The ends lost 3 bases at V and 5 bases at J; junction bases unmatched: 9. The germline CDR1 and CDR2 sequences are DFQATT and SNEGSKA (reference sequence). This CDR3 has 15 amino acids.

This clonotype was detected many times. This chain joins TRBV3-1 and TRBJ1-1, with D possibly TRBD1 on 6 matching bases. In germline, CDR1 is LGHDT, CDR2 YNNKEL (reference sequence). This CDR3 spans 14 amino acids. V was pared by 4 bases and J by 1 base, with 10 bases between. This chain's CDR3 is CASSLGHQNTEAFF. As DNA, the CDR3 is TGTGCCAGCAGCCTGGGACACCAGAACACTGAAGCTTTCTTT.

The rearrangement links TRBV20-1 to TRBJ1-6, with 11 bases that match TRBD1. This CDR3 has 16 residues. CDR1 and CDR2 from the germline V gene are DFQATT and SNEGSKA (reference sequence). The ends lost 6 bases at V and 0 bases at J; junction bases unmatched: 4. CDR3 sequence: CSAGDRGGSYNSPLHF. CDR3 bases: TGCAGTGCAGGGGACAGGGGGGGCTCCTATAATTCACCCCTCCACTTT.

This clonotype was picked up many times. The chain combines TRBV5-1 with TRBJ2-2; TRBD1 agrees at 9 bases. The CDR3 runs 14 residues. CDR1 and CDR2 (germline): SGHRS, YFSETQ. V lost 4 bases to trimming and J lost 6 bases; unmatched junction nucleotides: 4. CDR3 amino acids: CASSTWTGAGELFF. In DNA form, the CDR3 reads TGCGCCAGCAGCACCTGGACAGGGGCCGGGGAGCTGTTTTTT.

The chain employs TRBV4-3 and TRBJ1-5, with D unresolved. Germline-derived CDR1 and CDR2 are LGHNA and YSLEER. The CDR3 has 14 amino acids. V was shortened by 0 bases and J by 3 bases, with 6 bases between the two germline ends. CDR3 sequence: CASSQDRNNQPQHF. CDR3 in DNA: TGCGCCAGCAGCCAAGATCGGAACAATCAGCCCCAGCATTTT.

The V and J genes are TRBV19 and TRBJ2-5; D might be TRBD1 (6 bases). Germline CDR1 is LNHDA and CDR2 is SQIVND (reference sequence). V shed 4 bases and J shed 5 bases, with 17 bases lying between them. There are 15 residues in the CDR3. CDR3 residues: CASSTLTTGTETQYF. The CDR3 DNA follows: TGTGCCAGTAGTACCCTCACAACAGGGACGGAGACCCAGTACTTC.

This clonotype was observed many times. This sequence joins TRBV20-1 and TRBJ2-2; TRBD2 matches at 7 bases. This CDR3 contains 14 residues. With V trimmed by 5 bases and J by 1 base, 4 bases remained unmatched. CDR1 DFQATT and CDR2 SNEGSKA come from the germline V gene (reference sequence). The DNA of the CDR3 is TGCAGTGCTGGACGGGGGGAGAACACCGGGGAGCTGTTTTTT. Its translation is CSAGRGENTGELFF.

The chain couples TRBV12-3 or TRBV12-4 to TRBJ2-5; 7 positions agree with TRBD1. Trimming took 5 bases from V and 5 from J; bases not matched to a gene: 5. The CDR3 sequence is 13 residues long. This CDR3 is CASSRGGLETQYF. Written as DNA, the CDR3 is TGTGCCAGCAGTCGAGGGGGCCTGGAGACCCAGTACTTC.

This clonotype showed up just once. The chain has TRBV7-2 and TRBJ2-5; 11 bases align to TRBD2. The CDR3 loop spans 15 amino acids. J was trimmed by 2 bases and V by 5 bases; bases with no gene match: 4. Looked up from germline, CDR1 is SGHTA and CDR2 is FQGNSA. DNA of the CDR3: TGTGCCAGCAGCCCGATAGCGGGGGGGCAAGAGACCCAGTACTTC. The encoded protein is CASSPIAGGQETQYF.

In the case of this clonotype: This may be a read error, as it is one base from a much larger clone. CDR3 region: CASSRTYDQYF. CDR3 DNA: TGTGCCAGCAGCCGTACCTACGACCAGTACTTC. The chain carries TRBV3-1 and TRBJ2-7; no definite D call. The CDR3 extends over 11 amino acids. The V gene's germline CDR1 is LGHDT and CDR2 YNNKEL (reference sequence).

The V and J genes are TRBV21-1 and TRBJ2-7. TRBV21-1 is a recognized pseudogene. There are 8 residues in the CDR3. The chain's CDR3 is CARDQEYF. The CDR3 DNA sequence: TGTGCCAGGGATCAGGAGTACTTC.